What follows is one T cell receptor beta chain and its context. The data were obtained in a study of blood T cell repertoires in COVID-19. Study-level background: COVID-19 samples from acute and convalescent phases originated in the United States, Italy and Spain. In each case, the material was cDNA or gDNA derived from T cells, B-cell-depleted T cells, or PBMCs.

Original processing methods: Using reference gene primer amplification, nucleated cell counts were estimated. Here immunoSEQ multiplex PCR was the method, and the copy in TCRdb shows in-frame clones only, minus some. That table supplies the V and J calls and clone size; D and trimming were determined from the DNA. This sample yields roughly 130,000 clones, of which roughly 85% are seen a single time; around 3.3% belongs to the top ten. The sequence derives from a man aged 60-69 years with acute or convalescent COVID-19. The sequencing sample was made of peripheral blood.

This chain's CDR3 is CSVEEGHANTGELFF. CDR3 nucleotides: TGCAGCGTTGAAGAGGGACATGCGAACACCGGGGAGCTGTTTTTT. The chain is built from TRBV29-1 and TRBJ2-2; perhaps TRBD1 as D (6 bases). Trimming took off 0 bases at V and 0 bases at J, with 8 bases between the two ends. The germline CDR1 and CDR2 sequences are SQVTM and ANQGSEA. The CDR3 is made up of 15 amino acids.